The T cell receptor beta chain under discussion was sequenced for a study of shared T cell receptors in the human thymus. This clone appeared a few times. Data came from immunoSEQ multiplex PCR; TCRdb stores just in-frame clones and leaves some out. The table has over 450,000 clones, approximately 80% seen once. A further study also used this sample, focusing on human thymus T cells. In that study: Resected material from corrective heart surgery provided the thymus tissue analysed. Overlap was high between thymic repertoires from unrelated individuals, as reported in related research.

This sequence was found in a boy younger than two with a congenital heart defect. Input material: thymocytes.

CDR3 in amino acids: CASSVGWLTSGISYEQYF. CDR3 DNA: TGTGCCAGCAGCGTAGGTTGGTTGACTAGCGGGATTAGCTACGAGCAGTACTTC. The chain links TRBV9 to TRBJ2-7; TRBD2 aligns across 11 bases. This CDR3 comprises 18 residues. The junction had 11 bases not matched to a gene; V was cut back by 0 bases and J by 3 bases. Germline V gene sequence: CDR1 SGDLS, CDR2 YYNGEE.